Listed here are 6 T cell receptor beta chains from one sample, sequenced in a study of cytomegalovirus exposure and HLA in healthy donors. The assay was immunoSEQ multiplex PCR, and TCRdb's table has in-frame clones only and misses some. The sample records roughly 250,000 clones, around nine tenths being singletons. Sequencing input: PBMCs. These receptors were collected from a man in his late teens or twenties in good health and CMV-seronegative.

V is TRBV5-8 and J is TRBJ2-1, with 10 bases fitting TRBD2. The V gene end was trimmed by 2 bases and the J gene end by 5 bases; junction bases not matched to a gene: 7. CDR3 length equals 16 residues. Germline V gene sequence: CDR1 SGHTS, CDR2 YDEGEE. CDR3 amino acids: CASSFSSGRVHNEQFF. In nucleotides, the CDR3 is TGTGCCAGCAGCTTTTCGAGCGGGAGGGTCCACAATGAGCAGTTCTTC. Supplemented by reference TRBV5-8 and TRBJ2-1, the full variable domain reads EAGVTQSPTHLIKTRGQQATLRCSPISGHTSVYWYQQALGLGLQFLLWYDEGEERNRGNFPPRFSGRQFPNYSSELNVNALELEDSALYLCASSFSSGRVHNEQFFGPGTRLTVL.

This clone was recorded once. The V call is TRBV27, the J call TRBJ2-2, with 9 bases that match TRBD1. CDR3 size: 16 residues. The J segment lost 5 bases and the V segment lost 4 bases, leaving 8 bases of the junction unmatched. Looked up from germline, CDR1 is MNHEY and CDR2 is SMNVEV (reference sequence). As DNA, the CDR3 is TGTGCCAGCAGTTCCCCGGGACAGGGAGCAACCGGGGAGCTGTTTTTT. This translates into CASSSPGQGATGELFF.

The rearrangement joins TRBV6-4 to TRBJ2-7; 8 bases are a match to TRBD1. Trimming cost V 4 bases and J 0 bases; bases outside gene matches: 5. CDR1 and CDR2 from the germline V gene are MRHNA and SNTAGT. The CDR3 totals 15 residues. CDR3 amino acids: CASSGGTGRSYEQYF. CDR3 nucleotide sequence: TGTGCCAGCAGTGGGGGGACAGGTCGCTCCTACGAGCAGTACTTC.

This clone was found once. V and J are TRBV5-1 and TRBJ2-1, with D possibly being TRBD1 (6 bases). The germline gives CDR1 SGHRS, CDR2 YFSETQ. V lost 3 bases to trimming and J lost 4 bases, with 14 bases between them. The CDR3 is 15 residues long. As DNA, the CDR3 is TGCGCCAGCAGCTCTATACAGGGCGCGTACAATGAGCAGTTCTTC. This codes for CASSSIQGAYNEQFF. The full variable domain, completed using reference TRBV5-1 and TRBJ2-1, is KAGVTQTPRYLIKTRGQQVTLSCSPISGHRSVSWYQQTPGQGLQFLFEYFSETQRNKGNFPGRFSGRQFSNSRSEMNVSTLELGDSALYLCASSSIQGAYNEQFFGPGTRLTVL.

This clone occurred once. The chain joins TRBV28 to TRBJ1-2; no definite D call. V lost 8 bases and J 3 bases, leaving 4 bases between the germline ends. The germline V gene encodes CDR1 MDHEN and CDR2 SYDVKM. CDR3 length: 10 amino acids. CDR3 bases: TGTGCCAGCCGAGACTATGGCTACACCTTC. Translated, it gives CASRDYGYTF.

This clone has a handful of counts. The rearrangement uses TRBV9 and TRBJ2-7; D possibly corresponds to TRBD2 (5 bases). The V and J ends lost 0 bases and 4 bases respectively, with 11 bases between them. Germline CDR1 reads SGDLS; CDR2 reads YYNGEE. The CDR3 runs 14 residues. CDR3 DNA sequence: TGTGCCAGCAGCGTAGGTAGCGACTCATACGAGCAGTACTTC. Translation gives CASSVGSDSYEQYF.